These T cell receptor beta chains were read from a single sample in a study of T-cell reconstitution after alpha-beta-depleted transplantation in children. TCRdb passed the PCR reads through MiXCR, listing each CDR3 protein once. The sample lists just over 950,000 distinct CDR3 sequences, about 29% seen once, with about 28% in the top ten. Source: PBMCs, mostly from graft donor cells, taken 360 days after TCRalphabeta/CD19-depleted stem cell transplant. These receptors all come from a boy under two years old who had a stem cell transplant for SCID, so the T cells may come from the graft donor. The CDR3 runs from the conserved cysteine through the conserved F or W. A D gene is named only where the DNA matches it firmly. Size values are once, few and many counts, or a class for expanded clones, and some rows have none.

cdr3_aa: CASYVRRKTQYF; clone_size: -; d_call: -; v_call: TRBV2; j_call: TRBJ2-5
cdr3_aa: CASSLDPLVTDTQYF; clone_size: -; d_call: -; v_call: TRBV11-2; j_call: TRBJ2-3
cdr3_aa: CASSFTQGGEKLFF; clone_size: -; d_call: -; v_call: TRBV11-2; j_call: TRBJ1-4
cdr3_aa: CSVGDGLNEKLFF; clone_size: few; d_call: -; v_call: TRBV29-1; j_call: TRBJ1-4
cdr3_aa: CASSPPRGLAGGQETQYF; clone_size: -; d_call: TRBD2; v_call: TRBV18; j_call: TRBJ2-5
cdr3_aa: CATSRRVQETQYF; clone_size: few; d_call: -; v_call: TRBV15; j_call: TRBJ2-5
cdr3_aa: CASSLKGAAKTQYF; clone_size: -; d_call: TRBD1; v_call: TRBV27; j_call: TRBJ2-5
cdr3_aa: CASTPSGMNTGELFF; clone_size: few; d_call: -; v_call: TRBV6-1; j_call: TRBJ2-2
cdr3_aa: CASSQVGDRGGTQYF; clone_size: few; d_call: TRBD1; v_call: TRBV4-3; j_call: TRBJ2-3
cdr3_aa: CASSWGQGDPYNEQFF; clone_size: once; d_call: TRBD1; v_call: TRBV27; j_call: TRBJ2-1
cdr3_aa: CASSRMGLASNTGELFF; clone_size: -; d_call: -; v_call: TRBV28; j_call: TRBJ2-2
cdr3_aa: CASSSGRGWKEKLFF; clone_size: -; d_call: -; v_call: TRBV27; j_call: TRBJ1-4
cdr3_aa: CASSYRDDGYTQYF; clone_size: few; d_call: -; v_call: TRBV6-5; j_call: TRBJ2-3
cdr3_aa: CASRSSRDRVSYNEQFF; clone_size: many; d_call: TRBD1; v_call: TRBV5-1; j_call: TRBJ2-1
cdr3_aa: CSARPSSGPNQPQHF; clone_size: -; d_call: -; v_call: TRBV20-1; j_call: TRBJ1-5
cdr3_aa: CASSQDWSLAGEQYF; clone_size: -; d_call: TRBD2; v_call: TRBV4-3; j_call: TRBJ2-7
cdr3_aa: CASSYPEGATVSGYTF; clone_size: -; d_call: -; v_call: TRBV6-2/TRBV6-3; j_call: TRBJ1-2
cdr3_aa: CSAETPNYGYTF; clone_size: -; d_call: -; v_call: TRBV20-1; j_call: TRBJ1-2
cdr3_aa: CASSLGGTSSQDTQYF; clone_size: -; d_call: TRBD2; v_call: TRBV7-9; j_call: TRBJ2-3
cdr3_aa: CASSVVGGAGNEQFF; clone_size: few; d_call: TRBD2; v_call: TRBV9; j_call: TRBJ2-1
cdr3_aa: CASSGGGLQETQYF; clone_size: few; d_call: TRBD2; v_call: TRBV12-3/TRBV12-4; j_call: TRBJ2-5
cdr3_aa: CSVGQGPGELFF; clone_size: -; d_call: TRBD1; v_call: TRBV20-1; j_call: TRBJ2-2
cdr3_aa: CSMTGGAKNIQYF; clone_size: -; d_call: TRBD1; v_call: TRBV29-1; j_call: TRBJ2-4
cdr3_aa: CASSVVPTSGGYEQYF; clone_size: -; d_call: TRBD2; v_call: TRBV9; j_call: TRBJ2-7
cdr3_aa: CSARVMVGSGGANVLTF; clone_size: few; d_call: -; v_call: TRBV20-1; j_call: TRBJ2-6
cdr3_aa: CASRTGGRDGYTF; clone_size: -; d_call: TRBD1; v_call: TRBV12-3/TRBV12-4; j_call: TRBJ1-2
cdr3_aa: CASKPGLAIYNEQFF; clone_size: -; d_call: TRBD2; v_call: TRBV27; j_call: TRBJ2-1
cdr3_aa: CASTSGLAPPSEQFF; clone_size: few; d_call: TRBD2; v_call: TRBV27; j_call: TRBJ2-1
cdr3_aa: CASNMDPSYEQYF; clone_size: -; d_call: -; v_call: TRBV12-3/TRBV12-4; j_call: TRBJ2-7
cdr3_aa: CASSFPPGQGKEDTEAFF; clone_size: -; d_call: TRBD1; v_call: TRBV7-4; j_call: TRBJ1-1
cdr3_aa: CSVEASGQETQYF; clone_size: few; d_call: -; v_call: TRBV29-1; j_call: TRBJ2-5
cdr3_aa: CASSFRLISSYEQYF; clone_size: few; d_call: -; v_call: TRBV6-2/TRBV6-3; j_call: TRBJ2-7
cdr3_aa: CASSKLAGDRNEQFF; clone_size: -; d_call: TRBD2; v_call: TRBV7-3; j_call: TRBJ2-1
cdr3_aa: CASSPQGPYGEQYF; clone_size: -; d_call: -; v_call: TRBV7-3; j_call: TRBJ2-7
cdr3_aa: CASSLPSGTTNTGELFF; clone_size: -; d_call: TRBD2; v_call: TRBV7-9; j_call: TRBJ2-2
cdr3_aa: CASSLGLGGLAFLFF; clone_size: once; d_call: TRBD2; v_call: TRBV7-8; j_call: TRBJ2-2
cdr3_aa: CATSRAPLTPGYEQYF; clone_size: few; d_call: -; v_call: TRBV15; j_call: TRBJ2-7
cdr3_aa: CASSAKTSGIENEQFF; clone_size: few; d_call: -; v_call: TRBV7-9; j_call: TRBJ2-1
cdr3_aa: CASSFFQQLAGGEQYF; clone_size: -; d_call: -; v_call: TRBV13; j_call: TRBJ2-7
cdr3_aa: CSARPSRRGTDTQYF; clone_size: few; d_call: -; v_call: TRBV20-1; j_call: TRBJ2-3
cdr3_aa: CASSLEQRIYEQYF; clone_size: -; d_call: -; v_call: TRBV5-5; j_call: TRBJ2-7
cdr3_aa: CASSFRGDPKIRDTQYF; clone_size: -; d_call: -; v_call: TRBV7-8; j_call: TRBJ2-3
cdr3_aa: CSSDPTGARETQYF; clone_size: -; d_call: TRBD1; v_call: TRBV29-1; j_call: TRBJ2-5